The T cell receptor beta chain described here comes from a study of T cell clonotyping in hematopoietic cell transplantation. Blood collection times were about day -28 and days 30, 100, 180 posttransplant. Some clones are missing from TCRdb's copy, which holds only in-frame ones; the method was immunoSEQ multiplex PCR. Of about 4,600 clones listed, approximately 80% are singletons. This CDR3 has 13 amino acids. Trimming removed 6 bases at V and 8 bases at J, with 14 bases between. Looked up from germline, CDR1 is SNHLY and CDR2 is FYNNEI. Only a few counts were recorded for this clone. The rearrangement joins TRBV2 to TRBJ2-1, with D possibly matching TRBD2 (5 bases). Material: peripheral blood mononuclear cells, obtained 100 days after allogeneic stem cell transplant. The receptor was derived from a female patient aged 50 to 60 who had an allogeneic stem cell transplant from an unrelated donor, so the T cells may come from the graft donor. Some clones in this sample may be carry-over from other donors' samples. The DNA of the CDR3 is TGTGCCAGCAGCCGCTATCCCGGGGATGAGCAGTTCTTC. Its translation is CASSRYPGDEQFF.